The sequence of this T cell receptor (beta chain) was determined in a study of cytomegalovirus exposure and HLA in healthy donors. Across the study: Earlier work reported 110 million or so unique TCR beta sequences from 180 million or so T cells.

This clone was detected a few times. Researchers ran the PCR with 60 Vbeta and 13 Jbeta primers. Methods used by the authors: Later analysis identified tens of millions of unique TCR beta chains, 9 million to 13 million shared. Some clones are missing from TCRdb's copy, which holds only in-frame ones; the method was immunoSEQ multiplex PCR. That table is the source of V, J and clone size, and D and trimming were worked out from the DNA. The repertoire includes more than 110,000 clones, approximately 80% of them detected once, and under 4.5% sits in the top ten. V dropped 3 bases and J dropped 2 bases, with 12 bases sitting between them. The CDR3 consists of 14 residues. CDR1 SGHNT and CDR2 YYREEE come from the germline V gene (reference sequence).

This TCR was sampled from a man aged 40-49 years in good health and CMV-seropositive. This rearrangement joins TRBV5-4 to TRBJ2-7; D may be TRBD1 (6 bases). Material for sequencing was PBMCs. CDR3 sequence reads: CASSSWTATYEQYF. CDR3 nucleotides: TGTGCCAGCAGCTCGTGGACAGCTACCTACGAGCAGTACTTC.